The 5 T cell receptor beta chains listed next were all sequenced from one sample in a study of T-cell reconstitution after alpha-beta-depleted transplantation in children. As it was prepared, the TCRbeta library received unique molecular identifiers. MiXCR, applied by TCRdb to the PCR reads, yields one record per CDR3 protein. The repertoire holds 500,000 to 750,000 distinct CDR3 sequences, 27% seen once, with around 36% in the top ten. The source was PBMCs, collected before TCRalphabeta/CD19-depleted stem cell transplant. These receptors were obtained from a boy less than two years old with Wiskott-Aldrich syndrome, due to receive a stem cell transplant.

Only a few counts were recorded for this clonotype. The chain employs TRBV29-1 and TRBJ2-2; tentatively, D is TRBD1 (7 bases). Trimming took 2 bases from V and 6 from J, leaving 16 bases between them. The V gene's germline CDR1 is SQVTM and CDR2 ANQGSEA. The CDR3 has 15 residues. The CDR3 reads CSVELGGAGSGELFF. The CDR3 DNA follows: TGCAGCGTTGAACTAGGGGGCGCGGGATCCGGGGAGCTGTTTTTT.

This clonotype has just one count. The junction does not match germline at one end; this may be a read error. The V call is TRBV5-1, the J call TRBJ2-1, with 11 bases matching TRBD2. The CDR3 spans 14 residues. CDR1 SGHRS and CDR2 YFSETQ come from the germline V gene. The CDR3 region has the DNA TGCGCCGGCAGCGTACTAGCGGGAGACAATGAGCAGTTCTTC. Amino acids: CAGSVLAGDNEQFF. The variable domain in full, with the rest retrieved from reference TRBV5-1 and TRBJ2-1, is KAGVTQTPRYLIKTRGQQVTLSCSPISGHRSVSWYQQTPGQGLQFLFEYFSETQRNKGNFPGRFSGRQFSNSRSEMNVSTLELGDSALYLCAGSVLAGDNEQFFGPGTRLTVL.

This clonotype was observed a few times. The chain uses TRBV10-3 and TRBJ2-1; 12 positions match TRBD2. The CDR3 is 16 amino acids. Per germline, CDR1 ENHRY and CDR2 SYGVKD. V shed 3 bases, J shed 9 bases, and the junction held 9 bases outside the gene matches. CDR3 nucleotide sequence: TGTGCCATCAGTGACCCTAGCGGGAGGGCTTGGAGTGAGCAGTTCTTC. This encodes CAISDPSGRAWSEQFF.

This clonotype was detected a few times. V gene TRBV4-1 combines with J gene TRBJ1-5, with 9 bases lining up with TRBD1. V shed 0 bases and J 5 bases; nucleotides not matched to a gene: 2. Per germline, CDR1 MGHRA and CDR2 YSYEKL. The CDR3 loop spans 15 amino acids. DNA of the CDR3: TGCGCCAGCAGCCAAGATGGACAGGGGTATCAGCCCCAGCATTTT. Protein sequence: CASSQDGQGYQPQHF.

This clonotype was seen only a few times. The chain uses TRBV5-1 and TRBJ1-4, with a possible D match to TRBD1 (6 bases). V lost 7 bases and J 8 bases, leaving 21 bases between the germline ends. Germline CDR1 is SGHRS and CDR2 is YFSETQ. This CDR3 region has 15 residues. The CDR3 region is CASRLEGETGEKLFF. As DNA, the CDR3 is TGCGCCAGCCGCCTCGAGGGGGAAACCGGAGAAAAACTGTTTTTT.